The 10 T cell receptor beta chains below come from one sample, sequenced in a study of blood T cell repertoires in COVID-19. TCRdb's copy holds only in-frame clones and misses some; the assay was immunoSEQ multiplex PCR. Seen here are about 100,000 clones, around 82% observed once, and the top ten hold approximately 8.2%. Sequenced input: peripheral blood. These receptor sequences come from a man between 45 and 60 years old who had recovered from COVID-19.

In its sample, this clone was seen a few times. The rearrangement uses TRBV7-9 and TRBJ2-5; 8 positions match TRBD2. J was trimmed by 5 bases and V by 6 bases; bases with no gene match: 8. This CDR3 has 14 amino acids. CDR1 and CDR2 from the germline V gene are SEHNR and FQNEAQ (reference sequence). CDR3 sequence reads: CASSRLALPETQYF. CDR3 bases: TGTGCCAGCAGTCGACTAGCGCTACCTGAGACCCAGTACTTC.

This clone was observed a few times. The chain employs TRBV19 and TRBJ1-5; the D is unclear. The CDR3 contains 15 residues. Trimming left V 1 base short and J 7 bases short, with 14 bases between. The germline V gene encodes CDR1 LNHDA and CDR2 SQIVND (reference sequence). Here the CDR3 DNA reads TGTGCCAGTAGTATAGTGCGGGTAGTAGGACAGCCCCAGCATTTT. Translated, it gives CASSIVRVVGQPQHF.

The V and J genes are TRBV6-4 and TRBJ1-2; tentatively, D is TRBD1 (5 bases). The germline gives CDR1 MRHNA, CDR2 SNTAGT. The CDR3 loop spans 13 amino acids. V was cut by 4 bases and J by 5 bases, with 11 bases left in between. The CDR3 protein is CASSGGTAYGYTF. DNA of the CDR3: TGTGCCAGCAGTGGAGGGACTGCTTATGGCTACACCTTC.

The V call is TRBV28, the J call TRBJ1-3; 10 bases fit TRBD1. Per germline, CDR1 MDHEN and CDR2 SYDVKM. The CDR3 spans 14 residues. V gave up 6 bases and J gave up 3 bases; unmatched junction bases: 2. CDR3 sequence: CASRTGGFGNTIYF. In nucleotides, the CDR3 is TGTGCCAGCAGGACAGGGGGCTTTGGAAACACCATATATTTT. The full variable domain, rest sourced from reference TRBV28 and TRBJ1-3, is DVKVTQSSRYLVKRTGEKVFLECVQDMDHENMFWYRQDPGLGLRLIYFSYDVKMKEKGDIPEGYSVSREKKERFSLILESASTNQTSMYLCASRTGGFGNTIYFGEGSWLTVV.

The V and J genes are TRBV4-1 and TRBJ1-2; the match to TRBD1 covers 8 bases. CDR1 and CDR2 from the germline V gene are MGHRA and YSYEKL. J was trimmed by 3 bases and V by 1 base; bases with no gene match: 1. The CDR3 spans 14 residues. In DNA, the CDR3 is TGCGCCAGCAGCCAAGGGGGACAGGACTATGGCTACACCTTC. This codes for CASSQGGQDYGYTF.

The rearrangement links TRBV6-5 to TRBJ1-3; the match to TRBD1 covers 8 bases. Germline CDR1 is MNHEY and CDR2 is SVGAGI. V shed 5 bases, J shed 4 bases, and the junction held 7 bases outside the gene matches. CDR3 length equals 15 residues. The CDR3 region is CASSNDRGRGNTIYF. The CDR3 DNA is TGTGCCAGCAGTAACGACAGGGGTCGGGGAAACACCATATATTTT.

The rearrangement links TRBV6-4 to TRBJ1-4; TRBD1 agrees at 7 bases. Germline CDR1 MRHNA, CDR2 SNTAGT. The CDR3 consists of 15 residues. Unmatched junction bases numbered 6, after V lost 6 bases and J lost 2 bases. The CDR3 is CASREQGWTNEKLFF. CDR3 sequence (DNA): TGTGCCAGCAGGGAACAGGGGTGGACTAATGAAAAACTGTTTTTT.

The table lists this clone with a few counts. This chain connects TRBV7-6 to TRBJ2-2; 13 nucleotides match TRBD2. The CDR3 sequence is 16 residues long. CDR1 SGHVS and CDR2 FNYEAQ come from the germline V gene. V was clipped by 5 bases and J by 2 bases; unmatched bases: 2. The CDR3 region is CASSAGLAGNTGELFF. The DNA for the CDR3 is TGTGCCAGCAGCGCGGGACTAGCGGGAAACACCGGGGAGCTGTTTTTT.

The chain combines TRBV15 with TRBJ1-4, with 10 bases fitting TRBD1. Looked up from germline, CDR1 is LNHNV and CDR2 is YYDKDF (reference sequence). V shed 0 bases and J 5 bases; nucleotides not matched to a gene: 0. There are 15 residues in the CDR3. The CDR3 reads CATSREGQGNEKLFF. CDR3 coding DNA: TGTGCCACCAGCAGAGAGGGACAGGGGAATGAAAAACTGTTTTTT.

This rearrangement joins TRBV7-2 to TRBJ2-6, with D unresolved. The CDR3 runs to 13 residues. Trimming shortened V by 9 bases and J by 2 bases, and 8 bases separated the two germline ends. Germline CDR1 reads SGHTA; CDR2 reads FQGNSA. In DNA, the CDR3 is TGTGCCAGTCAGGTTGCTGGGGCCAACGTCCTGACTTTC. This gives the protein CASQVAGANVLTF. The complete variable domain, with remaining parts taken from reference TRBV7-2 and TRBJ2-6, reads GAGVSQSPSNKVTEKGKDVELRCDPISGHTALYWYRQSLGQGLEFLIYFQGNSAPDKSGLPSDRFSAERTGGSVSTLTIQRTQQEDSAVYLCASQVAGANVLTFGAGSRLTVL.